This T cell receptor (beta chain) was observed in a study of shared clonotypes between healthy human individuals. Trimming at V came to 0 bases and at J to 1 base, leaving 19 bases not matched to a gene. The V gene's germline CDR1 is LGHNA and CDR2 YNFKEQ. The CDR3 totals 21 residues. Produced via immunoSEQ multiplex PCR; TCRdb's table is partial and in-frame only. The table lists a few hundred thousand clones, roughly 85% of them singletons. The sample consisted of PBMCs. The V call is TRBV4-2, the J call TRBJ2-3, with 7 bases fitting TRBD2. The sequence was obtained from a woman aged 40 to 50 in good health. Some clones in this sample may be carry-over from other donors' samples. In DNA, the CDR3 is TGTGCCAGCAGCCAAGAAGGGACCTACGCCCCGGGACTAAAAGGCACAGATACGCAGTATTTT. Translating gives CASSQEGTYAPGLKGTDTQYF.